This T cell receptor (beta chain) was captured by sequencing in a study of OX40 agonist ivuxolimab in advanced cancers. Background on the study: Given to patients was ivuxolimab, an agonistic anti-OX40 (CD134) antibody.

Method: immunoSEQ multiplex PCR; TCRdb's copy keeps in-frame clones and lacks some. The sample has 57,000 or so clones, over 80% seen once. V lost 5 bases to trimming and J lost 2 bases, with 6 bases between them. The CDR3 covers 12 residues. Germline V gives CDR1 MNHNY, CDR2 SVGAGI (reference sequence). The chain combines TRBV6-6 with TRBJ1-1; D gene ambiguous. This receptor was taken from an adult with an advanced solid tumor such as melanoma, head and neck, liver or kidney cancer. Specimen: CD4+ or CD8+ T cells sorted from blood, collected in a trial of the OX40 agonist ivuxolimab. The chain's CDR3 is CASSGFNTEAFF. CDR3 DNA sequence: TGTGCCAGCAGTGGTTTTAACACTGAAGCTTTCTTT.